A selection of T cell receptor beta chains follows, all from one sample in a study of PD-L1 blockade in urothelial cancer. Clones were read by immunoSEQ multiplex PCR, and TCRdb kept only the in-frame ones, dropping some. The sample consists of approximately 100,000 clones, more than 80% of them appearing once. The sequencing here drew on PBMCs, taken around atezolizumab (anti-PD-L1) treatment. These receptors came from an elderly woman with urothelial cancer. Each CDR3 is given with its conserved first and last residue. The D gene is left open where the match is weak. For some rows the clone size is stated as once, few or many, or as a class when expanded; others skip it.

DNA: TGCGCCAGCACGACAGGGAACACTGAAGCTTTCTTT
CDR3: CASTTGNTEAFF
V: TRBV5-1
D: NA
size: NA
J: TRBJ1-1

DNA: TGTGCCAGCCGGGAGGGAGGGAGGGCCGGAGAGACCCAGTACTTC
CDR3: CASREGGRAGETQYF
V: TRBV5-4
D: TRBD2
size: NA
J: TRBJ2-5

DNA: TGTGCCAGCTCACCGGACAGGAACACCGGGGAGCTGTTTTTT
CDR3: CASSPDRNTGELFF
V: TRBV18
D: NA
size: NA
J: TRBJ2-2

DNA: TGTGCCAGCAGCCAGGATGGGGACAGAGCCAATGAAAAACTGTTTTTT
CDR3: CASSQDGDRANEKLFF
V: TRBV7-9
D: TRBD1
size: NA
J: TRBJ1-4

DNA: TGTGCCAGCAGTTTAGGGCCCGCCAGGTCCCAGTACTTC
CDR3: CASSLGPARSQYF
V: TRBV28
D: NA
size: few
J: TRBJ2-7

DNA: TGTGCCAGCAGCTGGCGGGCTAGCGGGAGGCATGACACCGGGGAGCTGTTTTTT
CDR3: CASSWRASGRHDTGELFF
V: TRBV7-9
D: TRBD2
size: NA
J: TRBJ2-2

DNA: TGTGCCAGTAGCCTCACTAGCGGAACGTACCAAGAGACCCAGTACTTC
CDR3: CASSLTSGTYQETQYF
V: TRBV19
D: TRBD2
size: NA
J: TRBJ2-5

DNA: TGTGCCAGTAGTTACCCGGGGAGGCCTCAGCCCCAGCATTTT
CDR3: CASSYPGRPQPQHF
V: TRBV19
D: NA
size: NA
J: TRBJ1-5

DNA: TGTGCCAGCTCACCCAAGAGGGAGGGCACCCAGTACTTC
CDR3: CASSPKREGTQYF
V: TRBV18
D: TRBD2
size: NA
J: TRBJ2-5

DNA: TGCGCCAGCAGTGAGGTAGTTGGAGCCCATGAAGCTTTCTTT
CDR3: CASSEVVGAHEAFF
V: TRBV10-2
D: NA
size: NA
J: TRBJ1-1

DNA: TGTGCCAGCAGTCGACCTTCGGGGGGCTACACCTTC
CDR3: CASSRPSGGYTF
V: TRBV6-5
D: NA
size: once
J: TRBJ1-2

DNA: TGTGCCAGCAGTTACTTAGAAGAGACCCAGTACTTC
CDR3: CASSYLEETQYF
V: TRBV6-6
D: NA
size: NA
J: TRBJ2-5

DNA: TGTGCCAGCAGTTTCATGGTACTAGCGGGGAACAATGAGCAGTTCTTC
CDR3: CASSFMVLAGNNEQFF
V: TRBV28
D: TRBD2
size: NA
J: TRBJ2-1

DNA: TGTGCCAGTTCGGATAGCGGGCGTTTAGCCAAAAACATTCAGTACTTC
CDR3: CASSDSGRLAKNIQYF
V: TRBV19
D: TRBD2
size: NA
J: TRBJ2-4

DNA: TGTGCCAGCATTCCCGGCGGTAGCGGGCCGCAAGAGACCCAGTACTTC
CDR3: CASIPGGSGPQETQYF
V: TRBV2
D: TRBD2
size: NA
J: TRBJ2-5

DNA: TGTGCCTGGAAGCGGTTCGGGGATAGCAATCAGCCCCAGCATTTT
CDR3: CAWKRFGDSNQPQHF
V: TRBV30
D: NA
size: once
J: TRBJ1-5

DNA: TGCGCCAGCACGCTAGCGGGCACAGATACGCAGTATTTT
CDR3: CASTLAGTDTQYF
V: TRBV5-1
D: TRBD2
size: NA
J: TRBJ2-3

DNA: TGTGCCAGCAGTTTACGTGGGGCTAGCGGGAAGTACTACAATGAGCAGTTCTTC
CDR3: CASSLRGASGKYYNEQFF
V: TRBV28
D: TRBD2
size: NA
J: TRBJ2-1

DNA: TGCAGCGTTGAAGGGGGGACTAGCGGGAGGGTAAATGAGCAGTTCTTC
CDR3: CSVEGGTSGRVNEQFF
V: TRBV29-1
D: TRBD2
size: few
J: TRBJ2-1

DNA: TGTGCCAGCAGCTCCCTTATGGACAGCGGATTTATTGAAGCTTTCTTT
CDR3: CASSSLMDSGFIEAFF
V: TRBV5-4
D: NA
size: NA
J: TRBJ1-1

DNA: TGTGCCAGCAGTTCCGGGACAGGGTTGTCTGAAGCTTTCTTT
CDR3: CASSSGTGLSEAFF
V: TRBV2
D: TRBD1
size: NA
J: TRBJ1-1

DNA: TGTGCCGCGGGAAGGGGGCTTTATGGCTACACCTTC
CDR3: CAAGRGLYGYTF
V: TRBV27
D: TRBD1
size: NA
J: TRBJ1-2

DNA: TGTGCCAGCGGGGGACAGGTTGGGAATGAGCAGTTCTTC
CDR3: CASGGQVGNEQFF
V: TRBV27
D: TRBD1
size: NA
J: TRBJ2-1

DNA: TGTGCCAGCAGCCCGGACAGTGAAGCTTTCTTT
CDR3: CASSPDSEAFF
V: TRBV7-9
D: NA
size: NA
J: TRBJ1-1

DNA: TGTGCCTGGAGTGGCTTCGGGAGGGGGGATACGCAGTATTTT
CDR3: CAWSGFGRGDTQYF
V: TRBV30
D: TRBD2
size: NA
J: TRBJ2-3

DNA: TGTGCCAGCAGCTTAGGACTCGCTGGGGAGCAGTACTTC
CDR3: CASSLGLAGEQYF
V: TRBV5-4
D: NA
size: NA
J: TRBJ2-7

DNA: TGTGCCAGCAGCTTAGCGAGGGGCGGGAGGGCCGACGAGCAGTACTTC
CDR3: CASSLARGGRADEQYF
V: TRBV7-2
D: TRBD2
size: NA
J: TRBJ2-7

DNA: TGTGCCAGCAGCCAAGCCGGGGTCAGTAATGAAAAACTGTTTTTT
CDR3: CASSQAGVSNEKLFF
V: TRBV14
D: NA
size: NA
J: TRBJ1-4

DNA: TGCGCCAGCAGCCGAGACCACACAGGGTCTGGGGCCAACGTCCTGACTTTC
CDR3: CASSRDHTGSGANVLTF
V: TRBV4-1
D: NA
size: NA
J: TRBJ2-6

DNA: TGTGCCAGCAGTGGGCGGACAGGGGCTATGAACACTGAAGCTTTCTTT
CDR3: CASSGRTGAMNTEAFF
V: TRBV28
D: TRBD1
size: NA
J: TRBJ1-1

DNA: TGTGCCAGCAGCCAAGTAATTACTAGCGGTAGCACAGATACGCAGTATTTT
CDR3: CASSQVITSGSTDTQYF
V: TRBV4-2
D: TRBD2
size: NA
J: TRBJ2-3

DNA: TGTGCCAGCTCACCCGGACAGGGTAATCAGCCCCAGCATTTT
CDR3: CASSPGQGNQPQHF
V: TRBV18
D: TRBD1
size: NA
J: TRBJ1-5

DNA: TGTGCCAGCAGTCCCCTAGCGGGAGGCGAGCAGTACTTC
CDR3: CASSPLAGGEQYF
V: TRBV6-6
D: TRBD2
size: NA
J: TRBJ2-7

DNA: TGCAGCGCCGGGGGGGTCATGAACACTGAAGCTTTCTTT
CDR3: CSAGGVMNTEAFF
V: TRBV29-1
D: NA
size: NA
J: TRBJ1-1

DNA: TGTGCCAGCAGCGTAGGTCAGGGAGGTACCGGGGAGCTGTTTTTT
CDR3: CASSVGQGGTGELFF
V: TRBV9
D: NA
size: NA
J: TRBJ2-2

DNA: TGTGCCAGCACCTTAGGCGGGACCCACCAAGAGACCCAGTACTTC
CDR3: CASTLGGTHQETQYF
V: TRBV6-6
D: NA
size: NA
J: TRBJ2-5

DNA: TGCGCCAGCAGCGTCCTAGCGGGAGGGCGAAATGAGCAGTTCTTC
CDR3: CASSVLAGGRNEQFF
V: TRBV5-1
D: TRBD2
size: NA
J: TRBJ2-1

DNA: TGTGCCACCAGCAGGGGACAGACAACTAATGAAAAACTGTTTTTT
CDR3: CATSRGQTTNEKLFF
V: TRBV15
D: TRBD1
size: few
J: TRBJ1-4

DNA: TGTGCCTGGATAGGGGACAGGGGTTACGAGCAGTACTTC
CDR3: CAWIGDRGYEQYF
V: TRBV30
D: TRBD1
size: few
J: TRBJ2-7

DNA: TGTGCCTGGAGTAGAGGGGCAGGGGAAGAGACCCAGTACTTC
CDR3: CAWSRGAGEETQYF
V: TRBV30
D: NA
size: NA
J: TRBJ2-5

DNA: TGTGCCAGCAGCTCCTCCGGGACTAGCGGTAACACCGGGGAGCTGTTTTTT
CDR3: CASSSSGTSGNTGELFF
V: TRBV7-3
D: TRBD2
size: NA
J: TRBJ2-2

DNA: TGTGCCAGTAGGACTCTTAACAGGGGTCCCTTCAATGAGCAGTTCTTC
CDR3: CASRTLNRGPFNEQFF
V: TRBV19
D: TRBD1
size: NA
J: TRBJ2-1

DNA: TGTGCCAGTACTGGACAAGGCTACAATGAGCAGTTCTTC
CDR3: CASTGQGYNEQFF
V: TRBV19
D: NA
size: NA
J: TRBJ2-1

DNA: TGTGCCAGCAGCCAAGAACGAGCGGTCTCCTACAATGAGCAGTTCTTC
CDR3: CASSQERAVSYNEQFF
V: TRBV4-2
D: NA
size: NA
J: TRBJ2-1

DNA: TGCGCCAGCAGCCCTGACAGTCTGAATCAGCCCCAGCATTTT
CDR3: CASSPDSLNQPQHF
V: TRBV5-1
D: NA
size: few
J: TRBJ1-5

DNA: TGCGCCAGCAGTGACGTACGACAGGGGAACACCGGGGAGCTGTTTTTT
CDR3: CASSDVRQGNTGELFF
V: TRBV10-2
D: TRBD1
size: once
J: TRBJ2-2